This T cell receptor beta chain was identified during a study of cytomegalovirus exposure and HLA in healthy donors. Regarding the study as a whole: DRB1 had the most TCR associations and HLA-C the fewest, a later analysis found, with rates varying by HLA locus.

CDR1 is MDHEN and CDR2 is SYDVKM in the germline V gene. V lost 6 bases, J lost 0 bases, and 9 bases lay in between. The CDR3 consists of 15 residues. Concerning this clone itself: No antigen is known for it.

Vbeta (60) and Jbeta (13) primers were used in the PCR. The data were produced by immunoSEQ multiplex PCR, yet TCRdb's version contains in-frame clones alone and is incomplete. The data contain around 150,000 clones, approximately 83% of them singletons. The sequence was collected from a male donor in good health and CMV-seronegative. Specimen: PBMCs. This chain links TRBV28 with TRBJ2-6; D is ambiguous. The CDR3 coding sequence is TGTGCCAGCAGAGCCGACATCTCTGGGGCCAACGTCCTGACTTTC. Translated: CASRADISGANVLTF.